The source of this T cell receptor beta chain is a study of blood T cell repertoires in COVID-19. For the study at large: Spain, Italy and the United States supplied samples that represented acute and convalescent COVID-19.

The CDR3 extends over 12 amino acids. Germline V gene lookup returns CDR1 KGHSH and CDR2 LQKENI. The V gene lost 4 bases and the J gene lost 2 bases, with 5 bases spanning the gap. Study processing details: Estimation of nucleated cell counts was performed using reference gene primer amplification. Assay used: immunoSEQ multiplex PCR; TCRdb lists only in-frame clones, some missing. Clone size and V and J calls were adopted from that table, with D and trimming inferred from the DNA. The table lists a few hundred thousand clones, around 80% of them singletons, with 2.5% to 3.5% in the top ten. The TCR sequence derives from a man aged 50 to 59 with active or convalescent COVID-19. The chain joins TRBV18 to TRBJ2-5; D unclear. The material sequenced was peripheral blood. The CDR3 loop is CASSRAQETQYF. The CDR3 nucleotides read TGTGCCAGCTCACGGGCTCAAGAGACCCAGTACTTC.